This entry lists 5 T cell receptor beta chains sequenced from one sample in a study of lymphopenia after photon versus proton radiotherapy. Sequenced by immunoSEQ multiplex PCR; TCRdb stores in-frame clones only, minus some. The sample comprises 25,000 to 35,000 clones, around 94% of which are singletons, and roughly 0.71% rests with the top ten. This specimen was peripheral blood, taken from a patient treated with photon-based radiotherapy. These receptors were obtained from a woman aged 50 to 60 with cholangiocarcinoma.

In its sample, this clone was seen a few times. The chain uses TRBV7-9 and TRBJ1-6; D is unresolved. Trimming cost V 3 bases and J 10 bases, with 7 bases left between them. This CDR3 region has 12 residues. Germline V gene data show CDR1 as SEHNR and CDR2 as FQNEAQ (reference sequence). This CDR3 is CASSLGESPLHF. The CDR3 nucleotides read TGTGCCAGCAGCTTGGGTGAATCACCCCTCCACTTT.

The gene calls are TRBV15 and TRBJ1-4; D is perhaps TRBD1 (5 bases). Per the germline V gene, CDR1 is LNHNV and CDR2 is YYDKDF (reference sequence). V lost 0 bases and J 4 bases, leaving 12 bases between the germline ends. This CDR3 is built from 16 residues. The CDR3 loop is CATSRDKGAGNEKLFF. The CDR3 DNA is TGTGCCACCAGCAGAGATAAAGGGGCGGGTAATGAAAAACTGTTTTTT.

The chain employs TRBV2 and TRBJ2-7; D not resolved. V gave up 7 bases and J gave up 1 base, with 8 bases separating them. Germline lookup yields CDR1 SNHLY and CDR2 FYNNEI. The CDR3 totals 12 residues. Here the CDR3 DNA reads TGTGCCAGCATGGAAGATTCCTACGAGCAGTACTTC. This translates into CASMEDSYEQYF.

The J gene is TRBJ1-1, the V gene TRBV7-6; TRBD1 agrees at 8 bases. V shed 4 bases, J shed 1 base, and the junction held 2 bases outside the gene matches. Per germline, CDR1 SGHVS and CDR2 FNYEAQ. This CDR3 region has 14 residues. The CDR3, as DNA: TGTGCCAGCAGCTCCGGGACAGGGAACACTGAAGCTTTCTTT. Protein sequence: CASSSGTGNTEAFF. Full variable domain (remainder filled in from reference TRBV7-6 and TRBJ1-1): GAGVSQSPRYKVTKRGQDVALRCDPISGHVSLYWYRQALGQGPEFLTYFNYEAQQDKSGLPNDRFSAERPEGSISTLTIQRTEQRDSAMYRCASSSGTGNTEAFFGQGTRLTVV.

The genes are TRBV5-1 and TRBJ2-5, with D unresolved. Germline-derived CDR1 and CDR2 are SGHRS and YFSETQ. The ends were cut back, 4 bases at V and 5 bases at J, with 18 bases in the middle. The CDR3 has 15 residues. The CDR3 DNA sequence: TGCGCCAGCAGCCCGATGGACCCGCAGAGGGAGACCCAGTACTTC. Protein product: CASSPMDPQRETQYF.